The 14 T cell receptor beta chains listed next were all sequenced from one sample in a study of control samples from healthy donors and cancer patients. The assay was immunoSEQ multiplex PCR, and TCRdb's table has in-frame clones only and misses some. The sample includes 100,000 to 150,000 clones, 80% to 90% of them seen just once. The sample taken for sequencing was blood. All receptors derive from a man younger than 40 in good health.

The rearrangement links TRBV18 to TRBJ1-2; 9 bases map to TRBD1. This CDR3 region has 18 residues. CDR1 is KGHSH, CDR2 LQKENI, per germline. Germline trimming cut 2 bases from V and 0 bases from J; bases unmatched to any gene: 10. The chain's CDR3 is CASSPVTGGSFANYGYTF. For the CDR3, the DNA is TGTGCCAGCTCACCAGTGACAGGGGGGAGCTTTGCTAACTATGGCTACACCTTC.

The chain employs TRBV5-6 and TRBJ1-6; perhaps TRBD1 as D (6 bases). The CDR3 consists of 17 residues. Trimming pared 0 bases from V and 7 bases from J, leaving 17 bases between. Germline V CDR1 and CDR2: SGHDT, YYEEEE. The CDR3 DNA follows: TGTGCCAGCAGCTTGGCGACCTTGAGGAGGGGGAATTCACCCCTCCACTTT. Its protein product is CASSLATLRRGNSPLHF.

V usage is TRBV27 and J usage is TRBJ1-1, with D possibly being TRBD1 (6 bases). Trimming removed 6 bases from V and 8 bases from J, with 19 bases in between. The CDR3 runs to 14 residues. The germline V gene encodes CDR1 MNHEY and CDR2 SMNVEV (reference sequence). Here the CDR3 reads CASRPKGQALEAFF. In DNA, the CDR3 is TGTGCCAGCAGGCCGAAGGGACAAGCGCTCGAAGCTTTCTTT.

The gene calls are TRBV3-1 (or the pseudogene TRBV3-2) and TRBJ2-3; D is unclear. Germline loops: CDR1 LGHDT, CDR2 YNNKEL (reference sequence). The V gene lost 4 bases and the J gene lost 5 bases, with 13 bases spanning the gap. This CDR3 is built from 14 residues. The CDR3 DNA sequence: TGTGCCAGCAGCCGGTATCAAGAGCAAGATACGCAGTATTTT. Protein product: CASSRYQEQDTQYF.

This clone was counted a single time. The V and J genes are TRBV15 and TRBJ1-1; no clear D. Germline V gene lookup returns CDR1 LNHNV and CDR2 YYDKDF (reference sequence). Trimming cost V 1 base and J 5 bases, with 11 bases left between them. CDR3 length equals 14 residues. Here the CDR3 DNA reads TGTGCCACCAGCAGAGGTTCCGGGCGGACTGAAGCTTTCTTT. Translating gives CATSRGSGRTEAFF.

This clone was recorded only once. The DNA for the CDR3 is TGTGCCAGCAGCTTAGCAAGCGGAAAACTGTTTTTT. This sequence encodes CASSLASGKLFF. The chain couples TRBV7-8 to TRBJ1-4, with D unresolved. CDR1 and CDR2 (germline): SGHVS, FQNEAQ. With 0 bases removed from V and 10 bases from J, the gap between germline ends came to 6 bases. CDR3 length equals 12 residues. The whole variable domain, filled in from reference TRBV7-8 and TRBJ1-4, reads GAGVSQSPRYKVAKRGQDVALRCDPISGHVSLFWYQQALGQGPEFLTYFQNEAQLDKSGLPSDRFFAERPEGSVSTLKIQRTQQEDSAVYLCASSLASGKLFFGSGTQLSVL.

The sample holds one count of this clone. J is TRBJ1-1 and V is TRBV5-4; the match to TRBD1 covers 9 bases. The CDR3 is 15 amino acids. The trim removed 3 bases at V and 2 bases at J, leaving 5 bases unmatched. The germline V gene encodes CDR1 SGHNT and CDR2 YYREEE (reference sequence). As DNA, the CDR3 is TGTGCCAGCAGCTCCCGGGACAGGGAAAACACTGAAGCTTTCTTT. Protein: CASSSRDRENTEAFF.

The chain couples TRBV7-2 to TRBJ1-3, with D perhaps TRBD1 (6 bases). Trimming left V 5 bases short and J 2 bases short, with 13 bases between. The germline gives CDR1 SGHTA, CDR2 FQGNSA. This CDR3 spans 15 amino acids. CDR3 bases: TGTGCCAGCAGCCCCCTAGGGGGGACTGGAAACACCATATATTTT. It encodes CASSPLGGTGNTIYF.

DNA for the CDR3: TGTGCCAGCAGTTTATCGAGACTAGCGGGGACTGAGCAGTTCTTC. It codes for CASSLSRLAGTEQFF. V and J are TRBV27 and TRBJ2-1; TRBD2 matches at 11 bases. J lost 9 bases, V lost 0 bases, and 4 bases had no gene match. The CDR3 runs to 15 residues. The germline V gene encodes CDR1 MNHEY and CDR2 SMNVEV (reference sequence).

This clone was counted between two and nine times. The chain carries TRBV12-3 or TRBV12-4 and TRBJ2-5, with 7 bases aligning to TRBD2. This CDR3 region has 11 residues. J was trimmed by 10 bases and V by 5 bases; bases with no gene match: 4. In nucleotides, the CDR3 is TGTGCCAGCAGTCGGGGGGATGGCCAGTACTTC. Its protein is CASSRGDGQYF.

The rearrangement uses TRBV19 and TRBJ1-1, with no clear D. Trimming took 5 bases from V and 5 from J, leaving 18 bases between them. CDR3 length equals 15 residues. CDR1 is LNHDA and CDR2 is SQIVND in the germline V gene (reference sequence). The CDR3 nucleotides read TGTGCCAGTAGTTCTTCCTTTTCAATGGGGACTGAAGCTTTCTTT. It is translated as CASSSSFSMGTEAFF.

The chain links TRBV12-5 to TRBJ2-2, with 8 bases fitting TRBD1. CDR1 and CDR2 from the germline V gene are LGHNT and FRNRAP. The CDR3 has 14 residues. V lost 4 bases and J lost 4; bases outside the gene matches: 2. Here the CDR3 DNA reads TGTGCTAGTGGTTGGACAGGGTTCACCGGGGAGCTGTTTTTT. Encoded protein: CASGWTGFTGELFF.

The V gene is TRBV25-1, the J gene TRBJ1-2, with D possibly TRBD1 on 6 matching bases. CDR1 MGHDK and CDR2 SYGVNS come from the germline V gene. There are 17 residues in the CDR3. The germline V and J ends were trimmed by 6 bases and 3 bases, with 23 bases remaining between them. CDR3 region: CASRGKQGLGVDYGYTF. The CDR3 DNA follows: TGTGCCAGCAGGGGAAAACAGGGTCTGGGGGTTGACTATGGCTACACCTTC.

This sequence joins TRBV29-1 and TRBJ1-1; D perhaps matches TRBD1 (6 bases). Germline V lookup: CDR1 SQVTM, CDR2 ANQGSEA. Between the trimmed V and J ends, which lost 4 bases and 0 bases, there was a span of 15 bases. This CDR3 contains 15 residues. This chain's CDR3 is CSVAGRQDLNTEAFF. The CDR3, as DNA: TGCAGCGTTGCAGGAAGACAGGACTTGAACACTGAAGCTTTCTTT.